This passage covers 8 T cell receptor beta chains from one sample sequenced in a study of blood T cells in healthy people across ages. Next came a second PCR, run for about 6 to 11 cycles, which used a sample-barcoded 5' primer along with a J-beta primer mix. TCRdb re-analysed the 5' RACE reads in MiXCR, keeping a single row per CDR3 protein. The data contain 550,000 to 600,000 distinct CDR3 sequences, about 26% of them seen just once; the ten biggest clones take up approximately 17%. Sequencing input: blood. The receptors originated from a woman between 65 and 79 years old in good health.

The gene calls are TRBV12-5 and TRBJ1-4; a possible D gene is TRBD1 (5 bases). Trimming took 4 bases from V and 5 from J, leaving 17 bases between them. This CDR3 region has 16 residues. Germline-derived CDR1 and CDR2 are LGHNT and FRNRAP. Here the CDR3 reads CASGSPLGGLNEKLFF. CDR3 DNA: TGTGCTAGTGGTTCCCCCCTGGGGGGGTTGAATGAAAAACTGTTTTTT.

This clonotype turned up a few times. The rearrangement links TRBV2 to TRBJ1-1, with D uncertain. The CDR3 totals 14 residues. The germline V gene encodes CDR1 SNHLY and CDR2 FYNNEI. V shed 8 bases and J shed 3 bases, with 16 bases lying between them. CDR3 protein: CASVNSLADTEAFF. The CDR3 nucleotides are TGTGCCAGCGTCAATAGCCTCGCGGACACTGAAGCTTTCTTT.

The chain joins TRBV24-1 to TRBJ2-3, with no clear D. The CDR3 runs to 13 residues. Germline V lookup: CDR1 KGHDR, CDR2 SFDVKD. The ends were cut back, 7 bases at V and 1 base at J, with 8 bases in the middle. The chain's CDR3 is CATSRRGTDTQYF. Written as DNA, the CDR3 is TGTGCCACCAGCCGAAGGGGCACAGATACGCAGTATTTT.

This clonotype was recorded many times. The genes are TRBV20-1 and TRBJ2-2; 8 bases align to TRBD1. This CDR3 contains 14 residues. Germline loops: CDR1 DFQATT, CDR2 SNEGSKA (reference sequence). J was trimmed by 0 bases and V by 5 bases; bases with no gene match: 2. CDR3 sequence: CSAPGQANTGELFF. The CDR3 bases are TGCAGTGCTCCGGGACAGGCGAACACCGGGGAGCTGTTTTTT.

The chain is built from TRBV6-5 and TRBJ2-5; 9 positions agree with TRBD1. The DNA matches TRBJ2-1 better at its end, which makes the J call doubtful. The CDR3 loop spans 15 amino acids. CDR1 MNHEY and CDR2 SVGAGI come from the germline V gene. The CDR3 loop reads CASTAGGQGFHEQFF. CDR3 coding DNA: TGTGCCAGCACCGCAGGGGGACAGGGATTCCATGAGCAGTTCTTC.

The genes are TRBV7-2 and TRBJ2-5; 8 nucleotides agree with TRBD2. The J call may be incorrect, as the DNA end agrees better with TRBJ2-1. Germline values: CDR1 SGHTA, CDR2 FQGNSA. The CDR3 consists of 15 residues. CDR3 sequence: CASSLVRGGMNEQFF. In DNA, the CDR3 is TGTGCCAGCAGCTTAGTCCGGGGGGGCATGAATGAGCAGTTCTTC.

The table lists this clonotype with a few counts. The rearrangement uses TRBV3-1 and TRBJ1-6; D is uncertain. This CDR3 contains 15 residues. Germline-derived CDR1 and CDR2 are LGHDT and YNNKEL (reference sequence). V shed 3 bases and J shed 0 bases, with 6 bases lying between them. The CDR3 nucleotides are TGTGCCAGCAGCCAGGCAAGCTCCTATAATTCACCCCTCCACTTT. It translates to CASSQASSYNSPLHF. Full variable domain (rest looked up from reference TRBV3-1 and TRBJ1-6): DTAVSQTPKYLVTQMGNDKSIKCEQNLGHDTMYWYKQDSKKFLKIMFSYNNKELIINETVPNRFSPKSPDKAHLNLHINSLELGDSAVYFCASSQASSYNSPLHFGNGTRLTVT.

V gene TRBV11-2 combines with J gene TRBJ2-1; D may be TRBD1 (6 bases). The last part of the DNA fits TRBJ2-7 better; the J call may be wrong. The germline CDR1 and CDR2 sequences are SGHAT and FQNNGV. The CDR3 is made up of 16 amino acids. The CDR3 protein is CASSPLRNRADRGQYF. For the CDR3, the DNA is TGTGCCAGCAGCCCACTGCGGAACAGGGCTGATCGCGGGCAGTACTTC.